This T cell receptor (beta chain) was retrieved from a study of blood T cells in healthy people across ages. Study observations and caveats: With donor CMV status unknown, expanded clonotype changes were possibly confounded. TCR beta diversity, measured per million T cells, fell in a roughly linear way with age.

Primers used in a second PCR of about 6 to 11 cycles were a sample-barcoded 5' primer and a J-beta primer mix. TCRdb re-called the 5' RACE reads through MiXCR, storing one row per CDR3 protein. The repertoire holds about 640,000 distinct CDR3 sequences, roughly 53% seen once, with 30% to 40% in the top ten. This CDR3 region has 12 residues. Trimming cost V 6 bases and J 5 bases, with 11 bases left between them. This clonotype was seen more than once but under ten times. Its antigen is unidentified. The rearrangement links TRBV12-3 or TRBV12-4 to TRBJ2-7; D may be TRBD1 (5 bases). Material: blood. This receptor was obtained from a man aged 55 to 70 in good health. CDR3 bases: TGTGCCAGCAGCCCCGACAGTCACGAGCAGTACTTC. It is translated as CASSPDSHEQYF.